The rows below give T cell receptor beta chains drawn from one sample of a study of shared clonotypes between healthy human individuals. Here immunoSEQ multiplex PCR was the method, and the copy in TCRdb shows in-frame clones only, minus some. The data hold about 2,200,000 clones, with 90% to 95% observed a single time. Sequencing was carried out using naive CD8+ T cells from PBMCs. The source is a man aged 18 to 29 in good health. Some clones in this sample may be carry-over from other donors' samples. Both conserved end residues are part of each CDR3. D genes are given only for firm matches. Only part of the rows carry a size: once, few, many, or a class if the clone is expanded.

V gene,D gene,J gene,clone size,CDR3 protein,CDR3 DNA
TRBV7-9,.,TRBJ2-5,.,CASSFGRAGSGQETQYF,TGTGCCAGCAGCTTTGGTCGGGCAGGTAGTGGCCAAGAGACCCAGTACTTC
TRBV19,.,TRBJ2-3,.,CASSNRGSTDTQYF,TGTGCCAGTAGTAATAGGGGGAGCACAGATACGCAGTATTTT
TRBV7-9,.,TRBJ1-1,few,CASSIPGHPRTEAFF,TGTGCCAGCAGCATACCGGGACACCCGAGGACTGAAGCTTTCTTT
TRBV5-1,.,TRBJ2-1,.,CASEGDGGEQFF,TGCGCCAGCGAGGGGGACGGAGGTGAGCAGTTCTTC
TRBV6-6,.,TRBJ2-3,.,CASSYSTLEGTDTQYF,TGTGCCAGCAGTTACTCGACTCTCGAGGGCACAGATACGCAGTATTTT
TRBV28,TRBD1,TRBJ2-1,.,CASSPSTGGLFEQFF,TGTGCCAGCAGTCCATCGACAGGGGGCTTATTTGAGCAGTTCTTC
TRBV27,.,TRBJ2-7,.,CASSLASPNEQYF,TGTGCCAGCAGTTTAGCAAGCCCCAACGAGCAGTACTTC
TRBV7-9,TRBD1,TRBJ2-2,.,CASSARQGANTGELFF,TGTGCCAGCAGCGCCCGACAGGGAGCGAACACCGGGGAGCTGTTTTTT
TRBV18,.,TRBJ2-5,.,CASSPPGQGKGTQYF,TGTGCCAGCTCACCACCGGGCCAGGGGAAAGGGACCCAGTACTTC
TRBV27,TRBD2,TRBJ2-1,once,CASSPSAGETSNEQFF,TGTGCCAGCAGTCCATCAGCGGGAGAAACCTCCAATGAGCAGTTCTTC
TRBV7-6,.,TRBJ2-6,.,CASSPRGGSGANVLTF,TGTGCCAGCAGCCCCCGTGGAGGCTCTGGGGCCAACGTCCTGACTTTC
TRBV7-2,TRBD1,TRBJ2-7,.,CASSLTGGREQYF,TGTGCCAGCAGCTTGACAGGGGGACGCGAGCAGTACTTC
TRBV7-9,.,TRBJ1-3,.,CASSLDPGTGNTIYF,TGTGCCAGCAGCTTAGATCCAGGGACAGGAAACACCATATATTTT
TRBV27,.,TRBJ2-1,.,CASSLRGYEQFF,TGTGCCAGCAGTTTAAGGGGTTATGAGCAGTTCTTC
TRBV14,TRBD1,TRBJ2-7,.,CASSQIPGQRSEQYF,TGTGCCAGCAGCCAGATACCGGGACAGAGGAGCGAGCAGTACTTC
TRBV11-2,.,TRBJ1-1,.,CASSSPGRMNTEAFF,TGTGCCAGCAGCTCACCGGGACGGATGAACACTGAAGCTTTCTTT
TRBV5-6,.,TRBJ2-7,.,CASSGGLWATYEQYF,TGTGCCAGCAGCGGGGGCCTTTGGGCCACCTACGAGCAGTACTTC
TRBV18,TRBD2,TRBJ2-2,.,CASSPPRLAALGGELFF,TGTGCCAGCTCACCACCGCGACTAGCGGCTCTTGGCGGGGAGCTGTTTTTT
TRBV30,.,TRBJ2-1,.,CAWSWERNYNEQFF,TGTGCCTGGAGCTGGGAGCGGAACTACAATGAGCAGTTCTTC
TRBV5-1,.,TRBJ1-1,.,CASSPMGGLNTEAFF,TGCGCCAGCAGCCCGATGGGAGGTTTGAACACTGAAGCTTTCTTT
TRBV19,.,TRBJ2-7,.,CASSIFAGRPSYEQYF,TGTGCCAGTAGTATCTTTGCTGGGCGTCCCTCCTACGAGCAGTACTTC
TRBV9,.,TRBJ2-5,.,CASSVAAGAQETQYF,TGTGCCAGCAGCGTAGCGGCCGGGGCTCAAGAGACCCAGTACTTC
TRBV16,.,TRBJ1-2,.,CASIQGGLDGYTF,TGTGCCAGCATCCAAGGGGGGTTGGACGGCTACACCTTC
TRBV19,.,TRBJ2-6,.,CASRHTDLWANVLTF,TGTGCCAGTAGGCATACAGACCTCTGGGCCAACGTCCTGACTTTC
TRBV2,.,TRBJ1-3,.,CASSERGGRNTIYF,TGTGCCAGCAGTGAAAGGGGGGGGAGAAACACCATATATTTT
TRBV7-3,.,TRBJ1-1,.,CASSWGKNTEAFF,TGTGCCAGCAGTTGGGGGAAGAACACTGAAGCTTTCTTT
TRBV7-9,.,TRBJ2-7,.,CASSPPLGQEQYF,TGTGCCAGCAGCCCCCCTCTGGGTCAAGAGCAGTACTTC